These 27 T cell receptor beta chains were sequenced from one sample in a study of CXCR3-negative and CXCR3-positive naive CD8 T cells (dated by TCRdb to about 2019). The sequencer listed for this sample is NextSeq 550. The Human TCR Profiling Kit (MiLaboratory) was used to prepare UMI-labeled 5' RACE TRB cDNA libraries. TCRdb reprocessed the reads, and each CDR3 protein sequence is entered once, without DNA. The sample's table lists a count of over 100,000 distinct CDR3 sequences. Jointly, the top ten make up around 0.27% of the sample. Sequencing was done on a sample of naive CXCR3- CD8+ T cells from blood. The cell subset or site label for this specimen denotes: CD45RO-CCR7+CD27+CD95- naive CD8+ T cells lacking CXCR3 (TNR3-). These receptors came from a human donor in good health. Some clones in this sample may be carry-over from other donors' samples.

CDR3: CASNRLAGGNEQFF. The J gene is TRBJ2-1, the V gene TRBV7-8; there is no DNA to check the TCRdb D call of TRBD2. CDR3 size: 14 residues. CDR1 and CDR2 from the germline V gene are SGHVS and FQNEAQ.

The chain combines TRBV25-1 with TRBJ2-1; as DNA is missing, the TRBD2 call by TCRdb cannot be tested. Germline CDR1 and CDR2: MGHDK and SYGVNS. The CDR3 sequence is 18 residues long. CDR3 in amino acids: CASSELNLAEHLYNEQFF.

The chain recombines TRBV29-1 with TRBJ2-1; the D gene TCRdb calls, TRBD2, cannot be checked with no DNA. Germline V CDR1 and CDR2: SQVTM, ANQGSEA. This CDR3 region has 16 residues. CDR3 in amino acids: CSVEGGLARKGNEQFF.

J is TRBJ2-7 and V is TRBV18; with no DNA, the TCRdb D assignment of TRBD1 cannot be verified. The CDR3 is 12 amino acids. Germline values: CDR1 KGHSH, CDR2 LQKENI. CDR3: CASSPGQAEQYF.

The chain is built from TRBV7-8 and TRBJ2-7; TCRdb calls TRBD2, which cannot be checked without DNA. The CDR3 is made up of 17 amino acids. Germline V gene data show CDR1 as SGHVS and CDR2 as FQNEAQ. CDR3: CASSLEAPTSGSYEQYF.

The chain joins TRBV10-3 to TRBJ2-7. Germline V lookup: CDR1 ENHRY, CDR2 SYGVKD. The CDR3 consists of 14 residues. The CDR3 protein is CAISELGKTYEQYF.

The chain couples TRBV5-1 to TRBJ2-7; the TCRdb D gene call, TRBD2, has no DNA to confirm it. This CDR3 has 16 amino acids. Germline loops: CDR1 SGHRS, CDR2 YFSETQ. The CDR3 region is CASSLGSYGGSGEQYF.

The rearrangement links TRBV7-9 to TRBJ1-1. The germline V gene encodes CDR1 SEHNR and CDR2 FQNEAQ (reference sequence). CDR3 size: 14 residues. CDR3 sequence reads: CASSPQPRDTEAFF.

The chain uses TRBV28 and TRBJ2-7; TCRdb calls TRBD1, which cannot be checked without DNA. This CDR3 is 16 amino acids long. Germline-derived CDR1 and CDR2 are MDHEN and SYDVKM. CDR3 sequence reads: CASSQSTGLPPYEQYF.

The chain links TRBV7-9 to TRBJ2-1. This CDR3 region has 15 residues. Germline lookup yields CDR1 SEHNR and CDR2 FQNEAQ (reference sequence). The CDR3 here is CASSLLQGPYNEQFF.

The chain carries TRBV5-4 and TRBJ2-1. Germline V gene sequence: CDR1 SGHNT, CDR2 YYREEE (reference sequence). The CDR3 is 16 amino acids. CDR3 region: CASSLDLGSSYNEQFF. The variable domain in full, completed from reference TRBV5-4 and TRBJ2-1, reads ETGVTQSPTHLIKTRGQQVTLRCSSQSGHNTVSWYQQALGQGPQFIFQYYREEENGRGNFPPRFSGLQFPNYSSELNVNALELDDSALYLCASSLDLGSSYNEQFFGPGTRLTVL.

The chain combines TRBV11-2 with TRBJ2-3; TCRdb picks TRBD2, but there is no DNA to check that call. Germline lookup yields CDR1 SGHAT and CDR2 FQNNGV. The CDR3 extends over 16 amino acids. CDR3 in amino acids: CASSSPSAGVTDTQYF.

This chain uses TRBV7-2 with TRBJ2-1; TCRdb returns TRBD1, unconfirmable since there is no DNA. Germline CDR1 is SGHTA and CDR2 is FQGNSA. The CDR3 runs 16 residues. The CDR3 region is CASSLRFRGFGGEQFF.

V is TRBV5-4 and J is TRBJ2-1; TCRdb lists TRBD1, though no DNA is available to test this call. Germline V gives CDR1 SGHNT, CDR2 YYREEE (reference sequence). There are 16 residues in the CDR3. This CDR3 is CASTLSTGLKWDEQFF.

V is TRBV5-1 and J is TRBJ2-1; checking the TCRdb D call of TRBD1 is not possible without DNA. CDR3 length: 16 residues. Germline lookup yields CDR1 SGHRS and CDR2 YFSETQ. This CDR3 reads CASSLVLRQGVDEQFF.

The chain couples TRBV4-3 to TRBJ2-7. CDR3 length: 15 amino acids. In germline, CDR1 is LGHNA, CDR2 YSLEER. The chain's CDR3 is CASSQDRSSSYEQYF.

The chain recombines TRBV5-1 with TRBJ1-1; TCRdb names TRBD1, which stays unverified in the absence of DNA. From germline, CDR1 is SGHRS and CDR2 YFSETQ. The CDR3 runs to 14 residues. CDR3 loop: CASSFGTYFEEAFF.

The rearrangement uses TRBV28 and TRBJ2-1; the D call of TRBD2 rests on TCRdb alone, since no DNA is present to check it. CDR1 is MDHEN, CDR2 SYDVKM, per germline. CDR3 length equals 18 residues. CDR3 protein: CASSLHTEGLAGNNEQFF.

The rearrangement links TRBV12-3 or TRBV12-4 to TRBJ2-2; TCRdb's D gene call, TRBD1, goes unchecked for lack of DNA. This CDR3 has 15 amino acids. CDR3 sequence reads: CASSSKGANTGELFF.

V and J are TRBV2 and TRBJ2-1; TCRdb lists TRBD2, though no DNA is available to test this call. Per germline, CDR1 SNHLY and CDR2 FYNNEI. CDR3 length equals 18 residues. This CDR3 is CASSTLTRLAGGGNEQFF. Based on the CDR3 plus reference TRBV2 and TRBJ2-1, the full variable domain is EPEVTQTPSHQVTQMGQEVILRCVPISNHLYFYWYRQILGQKVEFLVSFYNNEISEKSEIFDDQFSVERPDGSNFTLKIRSTKLEDSAMYFCASSTLTRLAGGGNEQFFGPGTRLTVL.

This CDR3 is CASSRLAGGGETQYF. V and J are TRBV6-5 and TRBJ2-5; TCRdb picks TRBD2, but there is no DNA to check that call. CDR1 MNHEY and CDR2 SVGAGI come from the germline V gene. There are 15 residues in the CDR3.

This chain uses TRBV7-3 with TRBJ2-6; TCRdb selects TRBD2, and the lack of DNA leaves this call unchecked. The CDR3 has 17 residues. Germline V gene lookup returns CDR1 SGHTA and CDR2 FQGTGA. The CDR3: CASSPSGVHSGANVLTF.

This sequence joins TRBV11-3 and TRBJ1-1. Germline CDR1 and CDR2: SGHNT and YENEEA. The CDR3 runs 13 residues. CDR3 sequence: CASSFEMNTEAFF.

CDR3 loop: CSAREGPGKAPFF. V usage is TRBV20-1 and J usage is TRBJ2-1; TCRdb returns TRBD2, unconfirmable since there is no DNA. Germline assignment: CDR1 DFQATT and CDR2 SNEGSKA (reference sequence). The CDR3 consists of 13 residues.

The genes are TRBV11-2 and TRBJ2-5; absent DNA, TCRdb's TRBD2 call cannot be checked. Germline V gives CDR1 SGHAT, CDR2 FQNNGV. The CDR3 covers 13 residues. The CDR3 loop reads CASRLAVEETQYF.

The rearrangement uses TRBV12-3 or TRBV12-4 and TRBJ2-3; TCRdb's assignment of TRBD1 cannot be checked, as there is no DNA. This CDR3 comprises 16 residues. CDR3 sequence: CASSPRGGGGADTQYF.

The chain combines TRBV29-1 with TRBJ1-2; TCRdb's D call of TRBD1 is untestable without DNA. The CDR3 runs 13 residues. Germline assignment: CDR1 SQVTM and CDR2 ANQGSEA. This CDR3 reads CSAGGGDSYGYTF.